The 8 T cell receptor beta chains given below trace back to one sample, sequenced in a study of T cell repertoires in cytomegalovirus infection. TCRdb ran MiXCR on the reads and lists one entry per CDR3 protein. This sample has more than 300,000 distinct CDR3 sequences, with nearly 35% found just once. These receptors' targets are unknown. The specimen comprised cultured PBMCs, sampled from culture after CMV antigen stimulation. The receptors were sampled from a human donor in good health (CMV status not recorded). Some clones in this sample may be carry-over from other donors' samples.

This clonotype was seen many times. Here the CDR3 DNA reads TGCGCCAGCAGCTTACACAGGTGGAACACTGAAGCTTTCTTT. The encoded protein is CASSLHRWNTEAFF. This sequence joins TRBV10-2 and TRBJ1-1, with D tentatively TRBD1 (5 bases). Trimming shortened V by 6 bases and J by 1 base, and 12 bases separated the two germline ends. The CDR3 contains 14 residues. CDR1 is WSHSY and CDR2 is SAAADI in the germline V gene.

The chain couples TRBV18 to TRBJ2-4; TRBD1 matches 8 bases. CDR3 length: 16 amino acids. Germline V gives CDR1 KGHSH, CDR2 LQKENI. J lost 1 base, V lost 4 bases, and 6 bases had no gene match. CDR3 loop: CASSLSGGKAKNIQYF. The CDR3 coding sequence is TGTGCCAGCTCACTATCAGGGGGCAAGGCCAAAAACATTCAGTACTTC.

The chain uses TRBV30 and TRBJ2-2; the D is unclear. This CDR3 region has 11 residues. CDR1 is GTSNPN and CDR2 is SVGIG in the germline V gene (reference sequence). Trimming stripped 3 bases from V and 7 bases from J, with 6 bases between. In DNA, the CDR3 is TGTGCCTGGAGAGAGAACGGGGAGCTGTTTTTT. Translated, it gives CAWRENGELFF.

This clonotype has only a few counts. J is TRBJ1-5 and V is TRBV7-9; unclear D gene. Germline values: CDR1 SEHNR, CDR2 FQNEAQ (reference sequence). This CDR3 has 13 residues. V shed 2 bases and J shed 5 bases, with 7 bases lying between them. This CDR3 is CASSLSVDQPQHF. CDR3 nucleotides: TGTGCCAGCAGCTTATCAGTGGATCAGCCCCAGCATTTT.

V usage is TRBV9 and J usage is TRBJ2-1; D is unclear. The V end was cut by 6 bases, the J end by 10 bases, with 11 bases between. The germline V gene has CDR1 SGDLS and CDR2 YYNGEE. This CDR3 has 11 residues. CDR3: CASTPPREQFF. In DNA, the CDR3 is TGTGCCAGCACCCCCCCCCGCGAGCAGTTCTTC.

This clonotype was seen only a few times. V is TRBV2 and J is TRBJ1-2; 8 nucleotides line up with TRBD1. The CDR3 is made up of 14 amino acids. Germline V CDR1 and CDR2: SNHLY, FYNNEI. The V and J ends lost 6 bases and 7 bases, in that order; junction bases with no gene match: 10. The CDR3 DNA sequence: TGTGCCAGCAGAGACAGGGGCCTTTCGGGTGGCTACACCTTC. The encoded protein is CASRDRGLSGGYTF.

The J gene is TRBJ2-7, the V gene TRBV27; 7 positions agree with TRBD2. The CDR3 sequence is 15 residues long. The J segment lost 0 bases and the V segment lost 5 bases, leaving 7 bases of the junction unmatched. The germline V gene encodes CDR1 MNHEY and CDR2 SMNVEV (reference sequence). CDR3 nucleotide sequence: TGTGCCAGCAGTAAGCGGACTAGGAGCTCCTACGAGCAGTACTTC. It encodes CASSKRTRSSYEQYF.

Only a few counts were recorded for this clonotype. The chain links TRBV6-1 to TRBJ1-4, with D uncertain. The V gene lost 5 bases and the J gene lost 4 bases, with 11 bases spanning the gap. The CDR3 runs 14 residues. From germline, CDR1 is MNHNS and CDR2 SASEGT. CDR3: CASSIGRINEKLFF. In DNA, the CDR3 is TGTGCCAGCAGTATAGGACGCATTAATGAAAAACTGTTTTTT.